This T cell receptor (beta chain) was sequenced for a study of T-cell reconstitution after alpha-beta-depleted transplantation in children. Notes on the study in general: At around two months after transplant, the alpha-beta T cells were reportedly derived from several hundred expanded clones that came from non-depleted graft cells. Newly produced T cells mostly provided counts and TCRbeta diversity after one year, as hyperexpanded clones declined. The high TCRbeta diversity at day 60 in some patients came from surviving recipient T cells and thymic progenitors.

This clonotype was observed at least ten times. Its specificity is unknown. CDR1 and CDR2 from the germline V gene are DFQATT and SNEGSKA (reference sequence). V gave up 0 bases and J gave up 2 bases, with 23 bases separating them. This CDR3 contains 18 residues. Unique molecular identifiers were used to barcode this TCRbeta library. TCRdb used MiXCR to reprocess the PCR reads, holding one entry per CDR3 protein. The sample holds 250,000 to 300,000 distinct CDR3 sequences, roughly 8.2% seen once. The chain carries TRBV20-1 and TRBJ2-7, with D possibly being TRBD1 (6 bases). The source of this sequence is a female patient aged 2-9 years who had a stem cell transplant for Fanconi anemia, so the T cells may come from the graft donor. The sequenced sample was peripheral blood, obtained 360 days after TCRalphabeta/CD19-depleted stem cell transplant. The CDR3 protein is CSARDGVLGDMLTYEQYF. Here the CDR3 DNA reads TGCAGTGCTAGAGATGGTGTTCTGGGGGACATGCTCACCTACGAGCAGTACTTC.